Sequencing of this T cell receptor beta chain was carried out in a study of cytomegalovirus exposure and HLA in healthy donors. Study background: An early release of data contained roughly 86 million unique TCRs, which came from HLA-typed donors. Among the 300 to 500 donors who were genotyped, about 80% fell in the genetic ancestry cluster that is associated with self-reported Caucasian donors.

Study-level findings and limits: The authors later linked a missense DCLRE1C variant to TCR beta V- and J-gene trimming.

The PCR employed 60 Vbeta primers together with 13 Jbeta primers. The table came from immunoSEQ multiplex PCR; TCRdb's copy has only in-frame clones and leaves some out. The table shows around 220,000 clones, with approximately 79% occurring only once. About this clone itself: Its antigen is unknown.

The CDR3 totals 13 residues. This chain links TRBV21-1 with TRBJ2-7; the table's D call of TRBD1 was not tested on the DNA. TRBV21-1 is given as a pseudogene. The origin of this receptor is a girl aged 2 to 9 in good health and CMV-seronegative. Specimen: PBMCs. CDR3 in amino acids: CAVFRTVAYEQYF. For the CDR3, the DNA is TGTGCCGTTTTCCGGACAGTCGCCTACGAGCAGTACTTC.